The 15 T cell receptor beta chains presented below share a single source sample, sequenced in a study of technical replicates of blood from a handful of donors. Produced via immunoSEQ multiplex PCR; TCRdb's table is partial and in-frame only. The data hold about 82,000 clones, with around 90% observed a single time. The sample comprised T cells isolated from PBMCs. These receptor sequences come from a human donor in good health.

In DNA form, the CDR3 reads TGTGCCAGCAGCTTAAGAGGAAACACTGAAGCTTTCTTT. Protein product: CASSLRGNTEAFF. The chain links TRBV7-6 to TRBJ1-1, with D uncertain. CDR3 length equals 13 residues. V was pared by 2 bases and J by 2 bases, with 6 bases between. CDR1 SGHVS and CDR2 FNYEAQ come from the germline V gene.

The CDR3 DNA follows: TGTGCCAGCTGTTGGGACAGGGTCACTGAAGCTTTCTTT. The encoded protein is CASCWDRVTEAFF. V gene TRBV5-8 combines with J gene TRBJ1-1, with 9 bases that match TRBD1. There are 13 residues in the CDR3. After removal of 7 bases from V and 4 bases from J, the junction contained 5 bases not matched to a gene. From germline, CDR1 is SGHTS and CDR2 YDEGEE. The full variable domain, in which reference TRBV5-8 and TRBJ1-1 provide the parts outside the CDR3, is EAGVTQSPTHLIKTRGQQATLRCSPISGHTSVYWYQQALGLGLQFLLWYDEGEERNRGNFPPRFSGRQFPNYSSELNVNALELEDSALYLCASCWDRVTEAFFGQGTRLTVV.

The chain carries TRBV18 and TRBJ2-2; 8 nucleotides agree with TRBD2. Per germline, CDR1 KGHSH and CDR2 LQKENI. Unmatched junction bases numbered 1, after V lost 2 bases and J lost 5 bases. The CDR3 totals 14 residues. The CDR3 loop is CASSPGGGTGELFF. The CDR3 DNA reads TGTGCCAGCTCACCAGGCGGGGGGACCGGGGAGCTGTTTTTT.

The chain employs TRBV6-5 and TRBJ2-7; 11 bases match TRBD2. This CDR3 has 15 residues. Per germline, CDR1 MNHEY and CDR2 SVGAGI. Losses at the gene ends were 0 bases for V and 4 bases for J; bases not matched to a gene: 2. CDR3 protein: CASSYSSGGGYEQYF. CDR3 DNA: TGTGCCAGCAGTTACTCTAGCGGGGGGGGTTACGAGCAGTACTTC.

This rearrangement joins TRBV28 to TRBJ1-2; the match to TRBD1 covers 7 bases. V trimming: 7 bases; J trimming: 6 bases; junction bases outside the gene matches: 14. The CDR3 totals 15 residues. CDR1 is MDHEN and CDR2 is SYDVKM in the germline V gene. The CDR3 loop reads CASIRGGRELHGYTF. In DNA, the CDR3 is TGTGCCAGCATCAGAGGGGGCAGGGAGCTCCATGGCTACACCTTC.

V usage is TRBV11-3 and J usage is TRBJ2-7, with D possibly matching TRBD2 (6 bases). CDR3 size: 17 residues. Germline CDR1 is SGHNT and CDR2 is YENEEA. Trimming pared 4 bases from V and 1 base from J, leaving 20 bases between. The CDR3 region has the DNA TGTGCCAGCAGCTCGAGTGGCGGCGGGATTAAATCCTACGAGCAGTACTTC. It yields the protein CASSSSGGGIKSYEQYF.

The chain is built from TRBV5-1 and TRBJ1-1, with D perhaps TRBD1 (5 bases). This CDR3 comprises 15 residues. Between the trimmed V and J ends, which lost 4 bases and 1 base, there was a span of 14 bases. Germline CDR1 reads SGHRS; CDR2 reads YFSETQ. CDR3 region: CASSRVGQQNTEAFF. In nucleotides, the CDR3 is TGCGCCAGCAGCCGTGTGGGGCAACAGAACACTGAAGCTTTCTTT.

The V gene is TRBV21-1, the J gene TRBJ1-4; the table's D call, TRBD1, was not checked against the DNA. TRBV21-1 is listed as a pseudogene. The CDR3 has 17 residues. CDR3 DNA sequence: TGTGCCAGCAGCAAAGTCGAGGGCCAGGGGATGGGAGAAAAACTGTTTTTT. Residues: CASSKVEGQGMGEKLFF.

This chain links TRBV4-1 with TRBJ1-1; the match to TRBD1 covers 9 bases. The CDR3 contains 13 residues. The germline V gene has CDR1 MGHRA and CDR2 YSYEKL. J was trimmed by 4 bases and V by 4 bases; bases with no gene match: 1. CDR3 coding DNA: TGCGCCAGCAGCCCGACAGGGGGCACTGAAGCTTTCTTT. This codes for CASSPTGGTEAFF.

The chain links TRBV6-1 to TRBJ1-2; TRBD1 is a possible D gene (6 bases). The CDR3 runs to 16 residues. Trimming stripped 4 bases from V and 1 base from J, with 16 bases between. CDR1 is MNHNS, CDR2 SASEGT, per germline. This chain's CDR3 is CASSVSIVTGNYGYTF. As DNA, the CDR3 is TGTGCCAGCAGTGTATCCATAGTGACAGGTAACTATGGCTACACCTTC.

The genes are TRBV19 and TRBJ1-4; the D gene is possibly TRBD1 (6 bases). Germline CDR1 and CDR2: LNHDA and SQIVND (reference sequence). Trimming removed 3 bases at V and 6 bases at J, with 11 bases between. The CDR3 spans 14 residues. CDR3 loop: CASSMGGADEKLFF. In DNA, the CDR3 is TGTGCCAGTAGTATGGGGGGGGCGGATGAAAAACTGTTTTTT.

The J gene is TRBJ1-1, the V gene TRBV18; TRBD1 matches at 7 bases. The CDR3 has 15 residues. V shed 2 bases, J shed 7 bases, and the junction held 10 bases outside the gene matches. CDR1 and CDR2 from the germline V gene are KGHSH and LQKENI. CDR3 DNA: TGTGCCAGCTCACCAAGGCGGACAGGAGATCGTGAAGCTTTCTTT. This encodes CASSPRRTGDREAFF.

The rearrangement uses TRBV27 and TRBJ2-7; D perhaps matches TRBD1 (6 bases). Trimming took 6 bases from V and 7 from J, leaving 22 bases between them. The CDR3 runs 15 residues. Germline assignment: CDR1 MNHEY and CDR2 SMNVEV (reference sequence). In DNA form, the CDR3 reads TGTGCCAGCAGGCCGGGACATAAGTTGGCTTGGGAGCAGTACTTC. Translated, it gives CASRPGHKLAWEQYF.

V and J are TRBV4-1 and TRBJ2-5; no clear D. The germline V and J ends were trimmed by 2 bases and 5 bases, with 15 bases remaining between them. This CDR3 is built from 15 residues. CDR1 and CDR2 (germline): MGHRA, YSYEKL. DNA for the CDR3: TGCGCCAGCAGCCAACGCGAAACCGTCGCCGAGACCCAGTACTTC. This translates into CASSQRETVAETQYF.

A single count supports this clone. The chain joins TRBV4-1 to TRBJ1-6, with 9 bases aligning to TRBD1. The CDR3 is made up of 18 amino acids. The trim removed 0 bases at V and 8 bases at J, leaving 11 bases unmatched. CDR1 and CDR2 from the germline V gene are MGHRA and YSYEKL. The CDR3 spells CASSQEGTGLALHSPLHF. CDR3 in DNA: TGCGCCAGCAGCCAAGAGGGGACAGGGCTTGCCCTCCATTCACCCCTCCACTTT.